These 19 T cell receptor beta chains share one sample of origin, sequenced in a study of blood T cell repertoires in COVID-19. Clones were sequenced by immunoSEQ multiplex PCR, and TCRdb holds only the in-frame ones, with some missing. The sample shows 45,000 to 65,000 clones, 78% of them seen only once. The sequenced material came from peripheral blood. These receptors were collected from a human donor in a cohort sampled during active COVID-19.

J is TRBJ2-2 and V is TRBV9; D gene unclear. The CDR3 is 13 residues long. Germline CDR1 reads SGDLS; CDR2 reads YYNGEE. V gave up 4 bases and J gave up 4 bases, with 8 bases separating them. CDR3 in DNA: TGTGCCAGCAGCTCCCACATCACCGGGGAGCTGTTTTTT. Translated, it gives CASSSHITGELFF. The full variable domain, in which reference TRBV9 and TRBJ2-2 provide the parts outside the CDR3, is DSGVTQTPKHLITATGQRVTLRCSPRSGDLSVYWYQQSLDQGLQFLIQYYNGEERAKGNILERFSAQQFPDLHSELNLSSLELGDSALYFCASSSHITGELFFGEGSRLTVL.

The chain combines TRBV21-1 with TRBJ1-1. TRBV21-1 has pseudogene status. The CDR3 totals 13 residues. The CDR3 reads CARARKLNTEAFF. CDR3 bases: TGTGCCAGGGCGAGGAAATTGAACACTGAAGCTTTCTTT.

CDR3 bases: TGTGCCTGGAGTGAGGGGCAGGGGTATGGCTACACCTTC. It specifies CAWSEGQGYGYTF. The gene calls are TRBV30 and TRBJ1-2; a weak D match, TRBD1 (6 bases). V lost 1 base and J 5 bases, leaving 11 bases between the germline ends. Germline lookup yields CDR1 GTSNPN and CDR2 SVGIG (reference sequence). CDR3 length: 13 amino acids.

The sample holds a few counts of this clone. The chain couples TRBV28 to TRBJ1-2; maybe TRBD1 (6 bases). V lost 2 bases to trimming and J lost 8 bases, with 9 bases between them. This CDR3 spans 12 amino acids. Germline loops: CDR1 MDHEN, CDR2 SYDVKM. This CDR3 reads CASSLGTKGYTF. CDR3 nucleotides: TGTGCCAGCAGTTTAGGGACAAAAGGCTACACCTTC.

The chain links TRBV2 to TRBJ2-7, with 10 bases lining up with TRBD1. This CDR3 has 13 amino acids. After removal of 8 bases from V and 2 bases from J, the junction contained 3 bases not matched to a gene. The germline V gene encodes CDR1 SNHLY and CDR2 FYNNEI. The CDR3 reads CASGGQGPYEQYF. Here the CDR3 DNA reads TGTGCCAGCGGGGGACAGGGGCCCTACGAGCAGTACTTC.

The chain recombines TRBV14 with TRBJ2-4; possible D gene TRBD2, 5 bases. Trimming pared 1 base from V and 16 bases from J, leaving 14 bases between. This CDR3 comprises 12 residues. Germline V gives CDR1 SGHDN, CDR2 FVKESK. The CDR3 region has the DNA TGTGCCAGCAGCCAAGTCGGGAACCTTCTTTACTTC. Protein: CASSQVGNLLYF.

The chain couples TRBV7-6 to TRBJ1-4, with TRBD1 identical over 7 bases. J gave up 6 bases and V 5 bases, and 9 bases lay outside the gene matches. The CDR3 has 15 residues. Germline V lookup: CDR1 SGHVS, CDR2 FNYEAQ. The CDR3 DNA reads TGTGCCAGCAGCGTTTCAGGGGGAAAGGATGAAAAACTGTTTTTT. Protein sequence: CASSVSGGKDEKLFF.

J is TRBJ2-7 and V is TRBV18; a weak D match, TRBD1 (5 bases). The CDR3 has 16 amino acids. The V end was cut by 6 bases, the J end by 2 bases, with 20 bases between. Germline lookup yields CDR1 KGHSH and CDR2 LQKENI. CDR3 protein: CASSPNRLGQTYEQYF. The CDR3 DNA reads as TGTGCCAGCTCCCCTAATCGTCTGGGGCAAACCTACGAGCAGTACTTC. Full variable domain (outside the CDR3, taken from reference TRBV18 and TRBJ2-7): NAGVMQNPRHLVRRRGQEARLRCSPMKGHSHVYWYRQLPEEGLKFMVYLQKENIIDESGMPKERFSAEFPKEGPSILRIQQVVRGDSAAYFCASSPNRLGQTYEQYFGPGTRLTVT.

This sequence joins TRBV28 and TRBJ2-7; D is unresolved. The V end was cut by 2 bases, the J end by 0 bases, with 11 bases between. The CDR3 is 15 amino acids. In germline, CDR1 is MDHEN, CDR2 SYDVKM. The CDR3 nucleotides are TGTGCCAGCAGTTTACCTAATTTTAGCTCCTACGAGCAGTACTTC. Translated: CASSLPNFSSYEQYF.

The V gene is TRBV7-2, the J gene TRBJ2-7; D ambiguous. Germline CDR1 SGHTA, CDR2 FQGNSA. The CDR3 runs 11 residues. Trimming took 5 bases from V and 3 from J, leaving 5 bases between them. The CDR3 DNA follows: TGTGCCAGCAGCGCGAGCTACGAGCAGTACTTC. Encoded protein: CASSASYEQYF.

This chain connects TRBV4-3 to TRBJ1-2; a possible D gene is TRBD1 (6 bases). V lost 0 bases and J 8 bases, leaving 16 bases between the germline ends. There are 15 residues in the CDR3. The germline V gene encodes CDR1 LGHNA and CDR2 YSLEER. The CDR3 nucleotides read TGCGCCAGCAGCCAAGATGGCGGGGGGCGAGAGGGCTACACCTTC. It translates to CASSQDGGGREGYTF.

J is TRBJ2-3 and V is TRBV5-4; 8 bases map to TRBD2. This CDR3 is built from 16 residues. The V gene end was trimmed by 4 bases and the J gene end by 8 bases; junction bases not matched to a gene: 15. Germline assignment: CDR1 SGHNT and CDR2 YYREEE (reference sequence). The CDR3 sequence is CASSTGGSGSLTTQYF. The CDR3 nucleotides read TGTGCCAGCAGCACCGGGGGGAGCGGGAGTCTGACTACGCAGTATTTT. The full variable domain, completed using reference TRBV5-4 and TRBJ2-3, is ETGVTQSPTHLIKTRGQQVTLRCSSQSGHNTVSWYQQALGQGPQFIFQYYREEENGRGNFPPRFSGLQFPNYSSELNVNALELDDSALYLCASSTGGSGSLTTQYFGPGTRLTVL.

V gene TRBV3-1 (or the pseudogene TRBV3-2) combines with J gene TRBJ2-7, with D hard to call. Trimming removed 0 bases at V and 2 bases at J, with 8 bases between. Germline V CDR1 and CDR2: LGHDT, YNNKEL (reference sequence). The CDR3 loop spans 14 amino acids. DNA of the CDR3: TGTGCCAGCAGCCAAGACCTAGGCACCTACGAGCAGTACTTC. It translates to CASSQDLGTYEQYF.

The gene calls are TRBV5-1 and TRBJ2-5, with a possible D match to TRBD2 (5 bases). CDR3 length equals 14 residues. Germline CDR1 SGHRS, CDR2 YFSETQ. V lost 1 base and J lost 4, with 11 bases in between. CDR3 DNA: TGCGCCAGCAGCTTGCCAGGAGGAGGAGAGACCCAGTACTTC. Protein product: CASSLPGGGETQYF.

The chain uses TRBV3-1 (or the pseudogene TRBV3-2) and TRBJ2-1, with 12 bases matching TRBD2. Trimming removed 1 base from V and 7 bases from J; junction bases left unmatched: 2. Germline loops: CDR1 LGHDT, CDR2 YNNKEL (reference sequence). This CDR3 is built from 15 residues. The CDR3 DNA reads as TGTGCCAGCAGCCAAGTCCTAGCGGGGGGGAATGAGCAGTTCTTC. Amino acid sequence: CASSQVLAGGNEQFF.

V is TRBV20-1 and J is TRBJ1-2; a weak D match, TRBD1 (5 bases). V was cut by 3 bases and J by 8 bases, with 16 bases left in between. The CDR3 loop spans 13 amino acids. From germline, CDR1 is DFQATT and CDR2 SNEGSKA (reference sequence). The CDR3: CSASGLGGGGYTF. The CDR3 coding sequence is TGCAGTGCTAGTGGGTTGGGGGGAGGGGGCTACACCTTC.

This chain connects TRBV19 to TRBJ1-1; 10 nucleotides agree with TRBD1. The CDR3 covers 15 residues. Germline trimming cut 5 bases from V and 8 bases from J; bases unmatched to any gene: 11. Germline V gives CDR1 LNHDA, CDR2 SQIVND (reference sequence). CDR3 loop: CASSSRTGGGMEAFF. CDR3 DNA: TGTGCCAGTAGTTCCAGGACAGGGGGTGGGATGGAAGCTTTCTTT.

This clone appeared a single time. The gene calls are TRBV3-1 (or the pseudogene TRBV3-2) and TRBJ1-1; TRBD1 matches at 8 bases. The CDR3 consists of 15 residues. The V gene end was trimmed by 7 bases and the J gene end by 0 bases; junction bases not matched to a gene: 7. CDR1 is LGHDT, CDR2 YNNKEL, per germline (reference sequence). The CDR3 DNA follows: TGTGCCAGCACCGACAGGGGCCTGATGAACACTGAAGCTTTCTTT. Encoded protein: CASTDRGLMNTEAFF.

This chain connects TRBV7-3 to TRBJ2-3; D call uncertain. CDR1 and CDR2 from the germline V gene are SGHTA and FQGTGA. This CDR3 is built from 13 residues. V dropped 6 bases and J dropped 1 base, with 8 bases sitting between them. Here the CDR3 reads CASSSSGTDTQYF. CDR3 bases: TGTGCCAGCAGTTCGTCCGGCACAGATACGCAGTATTTT. The variable domain in full, with the rest retrieved from reference TRBV7-3 and TRBJ2-3, is GAGVSQTPSNKVTEKGKYVELRCDPISGHTALYWYRQSLGQGPEFLIYFQGTGAADDSGLPNDRFFAVRPEGSVSTLKIQRTERGDSAVYLCASSSSGTDTQYFGPGTRLTVL.